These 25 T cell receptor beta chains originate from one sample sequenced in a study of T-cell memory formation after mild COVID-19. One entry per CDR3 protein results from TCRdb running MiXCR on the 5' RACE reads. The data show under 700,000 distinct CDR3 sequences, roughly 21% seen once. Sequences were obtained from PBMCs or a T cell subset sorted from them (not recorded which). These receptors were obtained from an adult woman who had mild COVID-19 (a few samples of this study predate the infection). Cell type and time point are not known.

The CDR3 protein is CASSQERQGNTF. CDR3 nucleotides: TGTGCCAGCAGCCAGGAAAGACAGGGGAACACCTTC. The V gene is TRBV4-2, the J gene TRBJ1-2; 8 nucleotides line up with TRBD1. V gave up 3 bases and J gave up 12 bases; unmatched junction bases: 6. Per germline, CDR1 LGHNA and CDR2 YNFKEQ. This CDR3 is built from 12 residues.

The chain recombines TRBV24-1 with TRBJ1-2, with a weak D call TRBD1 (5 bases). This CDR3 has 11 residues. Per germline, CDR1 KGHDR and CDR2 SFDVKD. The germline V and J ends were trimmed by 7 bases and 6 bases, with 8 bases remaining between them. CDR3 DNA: TGTGCCACCAGCCCCAGGGATGGCTACACCTTC. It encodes CATSPRDGYTF.

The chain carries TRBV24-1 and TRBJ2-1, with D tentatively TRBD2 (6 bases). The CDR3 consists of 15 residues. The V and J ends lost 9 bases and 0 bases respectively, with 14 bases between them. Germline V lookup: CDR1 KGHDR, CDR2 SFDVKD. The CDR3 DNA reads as TGTGCCACCGCAGCGGCGGGGAGCTCCTACAATGAGCAGTTCTTC. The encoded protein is CATAAAGSSYNEQFF.

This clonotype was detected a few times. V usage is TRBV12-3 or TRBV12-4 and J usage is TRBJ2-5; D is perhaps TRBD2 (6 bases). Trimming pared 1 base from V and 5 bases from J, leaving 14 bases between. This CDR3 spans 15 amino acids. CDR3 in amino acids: CASSLVAGTSETQYF. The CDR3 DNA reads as TGTGCCAGCAGTTTAGTGGCGGGGACGAGTGAGACCCAGTACTTC.

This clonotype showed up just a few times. The chain's CDR3 is CASTVTGFSTYEQYF. The CDR3 DNA sequence: TGTGCCAGTACCGTGACAGGCTTCTCCACCTACGAGCAGTACTTC. V gene TRBV19 combines with J gene TRBJ2-7, with D possibly being TRBD1 (6 bases). The length of the CDR3 is 15 residues. Germline assignment: CDR1 LNHDA and CDR2 SQIVND (reference sequence). V was shortened by 7 bases and J by 2 bases, with 18 bases between the two germline ends.

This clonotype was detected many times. This chain's CDR3 is CASSLETSGIADTQYF. CDR3 DNA: TGTGCCAGCAGCTTGGAGACTAGCGGGATCGCAGATACGCAGTATTTT. The chain uses TRBV5-4 and TRBJ2-3, with 11 bases lining up with TRBD2. The CDR3 is 16 residues long. V shed 0 bases, J shed 4 bases, and the junction held 4 bases outside the gene matches. The germline V gene encodes CDR1 SGHNT and CDR2 YYREEE (reference sequence).

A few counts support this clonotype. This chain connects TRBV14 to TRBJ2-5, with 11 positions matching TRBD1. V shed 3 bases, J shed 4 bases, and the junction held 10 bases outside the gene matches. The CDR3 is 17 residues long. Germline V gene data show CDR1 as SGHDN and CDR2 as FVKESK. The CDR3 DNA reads TGTGCCAGCAGCCACAGATTAAGGACAGGGGGCAGAGAGACCCAGTACTTC. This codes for CASSHRLRTGGRETQYF.

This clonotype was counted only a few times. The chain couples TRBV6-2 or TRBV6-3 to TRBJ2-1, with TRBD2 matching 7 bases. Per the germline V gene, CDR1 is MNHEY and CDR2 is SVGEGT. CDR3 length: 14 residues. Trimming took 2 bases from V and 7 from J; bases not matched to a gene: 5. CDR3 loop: CASSYTGGVNEQFF. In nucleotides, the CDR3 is TGTGCCAGCAGTTACACTGGGGGGGTGAATGAGCAGTTCTTC.

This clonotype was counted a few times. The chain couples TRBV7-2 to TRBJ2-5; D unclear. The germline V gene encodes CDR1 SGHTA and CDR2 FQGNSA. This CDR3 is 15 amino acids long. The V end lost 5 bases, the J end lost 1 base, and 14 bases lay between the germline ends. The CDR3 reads CASSPMGWGQETQYF. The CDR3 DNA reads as TGTGCCAGCAGCCCAATGGGTTGGGGCCAAGAGACCCAGTACTTC.

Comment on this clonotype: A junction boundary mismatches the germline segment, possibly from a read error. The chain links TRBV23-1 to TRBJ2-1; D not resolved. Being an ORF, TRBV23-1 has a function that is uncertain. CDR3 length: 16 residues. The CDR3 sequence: CDSSRVVAEYYNEQFF. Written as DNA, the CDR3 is TGCGACAGCAGTCGAGTAGTAGCAGAGTATTACAATGAGCAGTTCTTC.

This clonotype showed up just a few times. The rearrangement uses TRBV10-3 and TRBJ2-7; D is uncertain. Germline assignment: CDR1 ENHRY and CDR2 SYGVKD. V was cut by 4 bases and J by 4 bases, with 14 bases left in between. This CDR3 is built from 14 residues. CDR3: CAISAPGHLYEQYF. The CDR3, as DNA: TGTGCCATCAGTGCCCCGGGCCATCTATACGAGCAGTACTTC.

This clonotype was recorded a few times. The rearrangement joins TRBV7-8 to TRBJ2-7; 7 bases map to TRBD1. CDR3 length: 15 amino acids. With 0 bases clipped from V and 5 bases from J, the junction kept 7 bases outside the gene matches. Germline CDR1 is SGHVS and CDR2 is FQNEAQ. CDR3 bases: TGTGCCAGCAGCTTAGCAGGGGGCGCTGGAAACGAGCAGTACTTC. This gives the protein CASSLAGGAGNEQYF.

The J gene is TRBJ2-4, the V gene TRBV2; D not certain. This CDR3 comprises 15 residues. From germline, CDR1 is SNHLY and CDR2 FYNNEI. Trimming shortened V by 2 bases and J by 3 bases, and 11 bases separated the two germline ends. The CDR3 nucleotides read TGTGCCAGCAGTGAATATGGGTACGGCAAAAACATTCAGTACTTC. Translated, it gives CASSEYGYGKNIQYF.

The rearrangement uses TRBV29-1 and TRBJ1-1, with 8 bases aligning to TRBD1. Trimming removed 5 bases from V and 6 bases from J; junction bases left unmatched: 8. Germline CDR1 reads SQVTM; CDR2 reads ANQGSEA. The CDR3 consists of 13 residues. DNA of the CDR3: TGCAGCGTTCGGACAGGGCGGTTATCTGAAGCTTTCTTT. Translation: CSVRTGRLSEAFF.

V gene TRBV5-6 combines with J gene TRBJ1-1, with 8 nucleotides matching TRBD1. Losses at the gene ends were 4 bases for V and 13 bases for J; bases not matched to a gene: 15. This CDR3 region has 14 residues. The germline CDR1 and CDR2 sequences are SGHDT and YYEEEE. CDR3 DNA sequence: TGTGCCAGCAGCACGCAGAGGGGGACAGGTTCTTTTTTCTTT. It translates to CASSTQRGTGSFFF.

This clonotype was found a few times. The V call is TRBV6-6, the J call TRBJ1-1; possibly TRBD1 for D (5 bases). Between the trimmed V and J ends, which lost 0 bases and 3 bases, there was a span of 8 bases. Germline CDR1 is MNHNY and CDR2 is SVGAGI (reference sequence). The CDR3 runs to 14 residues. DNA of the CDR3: TGTGCCAGCAGTTACTCGATGACAGACACTGAAGCTTTCTTT. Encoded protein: CASSYSMTDTEAFF.

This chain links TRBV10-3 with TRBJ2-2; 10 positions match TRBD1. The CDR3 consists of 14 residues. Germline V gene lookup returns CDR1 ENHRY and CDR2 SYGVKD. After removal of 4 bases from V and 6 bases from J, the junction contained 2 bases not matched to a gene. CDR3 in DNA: TGTGCCATCAGTGGACAGGGGGCCTCCGGGGAGCTGTTTTTT. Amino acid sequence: CAISGQGASGELFF.

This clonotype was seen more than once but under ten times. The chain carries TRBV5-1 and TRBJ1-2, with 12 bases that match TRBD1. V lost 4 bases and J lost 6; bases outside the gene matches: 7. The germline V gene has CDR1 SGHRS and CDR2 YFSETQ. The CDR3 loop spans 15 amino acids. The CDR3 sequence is CASSPGQGAIHGYTF. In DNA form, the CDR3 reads TGCGCCAGCAGCCCGGGACAGGGGGCGATCCATGGCTACACCTTC.

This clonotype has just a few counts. The DNA for the CDR3 is TGTGCCAGCAGCTTAAGGCTAGCGGGGGATGAGACCCAGTACTTC. Amino acids: CASSLRLAGDETQYF. The chain carries TRBV7-9 and TRBJ2-5, with 10 bases aligning to TRBD2. The trim removed 2 bases at V and 5 bases at J, leaving 5 bases unmatched. CDR1 SEHNR and CDR2 FQNEAQ come from the germline V gene (reference sequence). This CDR3 region has 15 residues.

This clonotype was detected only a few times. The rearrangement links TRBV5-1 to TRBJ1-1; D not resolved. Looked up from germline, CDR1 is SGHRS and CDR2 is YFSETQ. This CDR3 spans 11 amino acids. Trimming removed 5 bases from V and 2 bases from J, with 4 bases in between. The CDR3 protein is CASRDNTEAFF. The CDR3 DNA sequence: TGCGCCAGCAGAGATAACACTGAAGCTTTCTTT. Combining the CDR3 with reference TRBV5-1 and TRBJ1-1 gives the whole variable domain KAGVTQTPRYLIKTRGQQVTLSCSPISGHRSVSWYQQTPGQGLQFLFEYFSETQRNKGNFPGRFSGRQFSNSRSEMNVSTLELGDSALYLCASRDNTEAFFGQGTRLTVV.

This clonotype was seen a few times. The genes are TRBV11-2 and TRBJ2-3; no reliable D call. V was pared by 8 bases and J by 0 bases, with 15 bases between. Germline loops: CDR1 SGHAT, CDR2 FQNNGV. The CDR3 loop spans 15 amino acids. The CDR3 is CASSPIADSTDTQYF. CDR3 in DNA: TGTGCCAGCTCTCCAATAGCAGATAGCACAGATACGCAGTATTTT. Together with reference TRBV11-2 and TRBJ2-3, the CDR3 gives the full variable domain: EAGVAQSPRYKIIEKRQSVAFWCNPISGHATLYWYQQILGQGPKLLIQFQNNGVVDDSQLPKDRFSAERLKGVDSTLKIQPAKLEDSAVYLCASSPIADSTDTQYFGPGTRLTVL.

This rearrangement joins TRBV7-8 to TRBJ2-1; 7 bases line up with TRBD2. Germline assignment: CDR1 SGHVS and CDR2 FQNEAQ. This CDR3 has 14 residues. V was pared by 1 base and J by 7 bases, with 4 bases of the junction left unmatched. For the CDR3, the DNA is TGTGCCAGCAGCTTAGTCTTGGGGGGGAATGAGCAGTTCTTC. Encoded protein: CASSLVLGGNEQFF.

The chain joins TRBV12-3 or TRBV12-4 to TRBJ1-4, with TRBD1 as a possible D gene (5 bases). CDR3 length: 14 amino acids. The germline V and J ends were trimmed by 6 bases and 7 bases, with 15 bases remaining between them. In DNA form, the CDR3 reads TGTGCCAGCAGAAGAGGGGAGAGCGGTGAAAAACTGTTTTTT. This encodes CASRRGESGEKLFF.

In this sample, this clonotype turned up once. The CDR3 sequence is CSARDSRVGDDGELFF. The DNA for the CDR3 is TGCAGTGCTAGAGATTCCCGAGTGGGGGACGACGGGGAGCTGTTTTTT. This chain uses TRBV20-1 with TRBJ2-2, with D possibly being TRBD1 or TRBD2 (5 bases each). The CDR3 extends over 16 amino acids. The V and J ends lost 0 bases and 7 bases respectively, with 18 bases between them. CDR1 and CDR2 (germline): DFQATT, SNEGSKA (reference sequence).

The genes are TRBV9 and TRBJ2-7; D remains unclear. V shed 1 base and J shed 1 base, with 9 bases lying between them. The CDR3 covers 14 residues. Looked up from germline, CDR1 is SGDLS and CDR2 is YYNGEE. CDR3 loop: CASSVHEGSYEQYF. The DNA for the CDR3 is TGTGCCAGCAGCGTACATGAAGGGTCCTACGAGCAGTACTTC.